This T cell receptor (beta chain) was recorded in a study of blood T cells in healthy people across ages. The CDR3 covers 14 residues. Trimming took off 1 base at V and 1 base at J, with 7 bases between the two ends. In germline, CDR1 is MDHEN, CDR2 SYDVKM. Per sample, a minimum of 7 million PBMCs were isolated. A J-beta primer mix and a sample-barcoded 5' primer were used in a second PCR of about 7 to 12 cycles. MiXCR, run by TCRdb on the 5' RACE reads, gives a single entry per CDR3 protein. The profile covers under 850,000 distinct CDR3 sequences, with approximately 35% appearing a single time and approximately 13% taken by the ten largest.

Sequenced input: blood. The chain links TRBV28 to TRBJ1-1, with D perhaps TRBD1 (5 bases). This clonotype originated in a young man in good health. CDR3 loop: CASSLSDRNTEAFF. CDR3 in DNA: TGTGCCAGCAGTTTATCCGACAGGAACACTGAAGCTTTCTTT.